What follows are 13 T cell receptor beta chains derived from one specimen sequenced in a study of technical replicates of blood from several donors. Some clones are missing from TCRdb's copy, which holds only in-frame ones; the method was immunoSEQ multiplex PCR. The table has some 80,000 clones, more than 85% seen once; the top ten hold around 0.43%. Sequences were obtained from T cells isolated from PBMCs. The receptors derive from a human donor in good health.

The V gene is TRBV30, the J gene TRBJ1-2, with D maybe TRBD1 (6 bases). Per the germline V gene, CDR1 is GTSNPN and CDR2 is SVGIG (reference sequence). V lost 1 base, J lost 7 bases, and 22 bases lay in between. The CDR3 runs 16 residues. CDR3 DNA: TGTGCCTGGAGTGAATACAGGGCCCTGTATTTAGTTGGCTACACCTTC. Its protein is CAWSEYRALYLVGYTF. Using reference TRBV30 and TRBJ1-2 for the parts outside the CDR3, the full variable domain is SQTIHQWPATLVQPVGSPLSLECTVEGTSNPNLYWYRQAAGRGLQLLFYSVGIGQISSEVPQNLSASRPQDRQFILSSKKLLLSDSGFYLCAWSEYRALYLVGYTFGSGTRLTVV.

The chain combines TRBV19 with TRBJ2-1; 7 nucleotides match TRBD2. V was pared by 6 bases and J by 9 bases, with 2 bases of the junction left unmatched. The CDR3 sequence is 11 residues long. Per germline, CDR1 LNHDA and CDR2 SQIVND (reference sequence). The CDR3: CASRLALEQFF. As DNA, the CDR3 is TGTGCCAGTAGACTAGCGCTTGAGCAGTTCTTC.

V gene TRBV11-1 combines with J gene TRBJ2-7; the D gene is possibly TRBD2 (6 bases). CDR3 length: 16 residues. Germline V gene sequence: CDR1 SGHAT, CDR2 FQDESV (reference sequence). The V gene lost 5 bases and the J gene lost 2 bases, with 19 bases spanning the gap. The CDR3 DNA reads as TGTGCCAGCAGCCGACTTAGCGGCGGAGGTACCTACGAGCAGTACTTC. Translation: CASSRLSGGGTYEQYF.

The chain employs TRBV30 and TRBJ2-5, with TRBD2 as a possible D gene (5 bases). The CDR3 has 15 residues. V lost 2 bases and J lost 6, with 19 bases in between. Germline CDR1 and CDR2: GTSNPN and SVGIG (reference sequence). This CDR3 is CAWSKELTGTKTQYF. DNA for the CDR3: TGTGCCTGGAGTAAAGAGCTAACGGGAACCAAGACCCAGTACTTC.

This sequence joins TRBV2 and TRBJ2-2; D gene ambiguous. This CDR3 has 13 amino acids. Germline V gene sequence: CDR1 SNHLY, CDR2 FYNNEI. V was cut by 4 bases and J by 3 bases, with 6 bases left in between. The CDR3 region is CASSGLDTGELFF. The CDR3 coding sequence is TGTGCCAGCAGTGGGTTAGACACCGGGGAGCTGTTTTTT.

The rearrangement joins TRBV10-3 to TRBJ1-2; weak D call: TRBD1 (6 bases). The CDR3 runs 13 residues. Germline-derived CDR1 and CDR2 are ENHRY and SYGVKD. V lost 3 bases and J lost 6, with 11 bases in between. The CDR3 reads CAISEEGVDGYTF. CDR3 DNA sequence: TGTGCCATCAGTGAAGAGGGGGTGGATGGCTACACCTTC.

The chain is built from TRBV6-6 and TRBJ2-7, with TRBD1 identical over 8 bases. From germline, CDR1 is MNHNY and CDR2 SVGAGI (reference sequence). The CDR3 has 14 residues. V lost 6 bases and J lost 1; bases outside the gene matches: 5. As DNA, the CDR3 is TGTGCCAGCAGCAACCGGGACAGGTCCTACGAGCAGTACTTC. The encoded protein is CASSNRDRSYEQYF.

For the CDR3, the DNA is TGTGCCAGCAGCCCCTATTCCCCGTCCCCATATTACCACGAGCAGTACTTC. This gives the protein CASSPYSPSPYYHEQYF. The chain carries TRBV7-8 and TRBJ2-7; D gene uncertain. Germline V gene data show CDR1 as SGHVS and CDR2 as FQNEAQ. V was shortened by 5 bases and J by 5 bases, with 25 bases between the two germline ends. The CDR3 runs 17 residues.

The J gene is TRBJ1-5, the V gene TRBV19, with 8 nucleotides matching TRBD1. V lost 7 bases and J lost 3; bases outside the gene matches: 11. Germline CDR1 LNHDA, CDR2 SQIVND (reference sequence). This CDR3 contains 16 residues. The CDR3, as DNA: TGTGCCAGTAAGTGGACAGGGCGGTCGGTCAATCAGCCCCAGCATTTT. It yields the protein CASKWTGRSVNQPQHF.

This sequence joins TRBV11-3 and TRBJ2-1; 9 bases are a match to TRBD2. CDR1 and CDR2 from the germline V gene are SGHNT and YENEEA. The CDR3 spans 11 residues. With 4 bases clipped from V and 12 bases from J, the junction kept 1 base outside the gene matches. DNA for the CDR3: TGTGCCAGCAGCTATAGCGGGAGGCAGTTCTTC. It is translated as CASSYSGRQFF.

The rearrangement links TRBV5-1 to TRBJ1-2, with 12 nucleotides matching TRBD1. The CDR3 consists of 15 residues. Germline CDR1 SGHRS, CDR2 YFSETQ. V shed 4 bases, J shed 4 bases, and the junction held 5 bases outside the gene matches. CDR3 sequence (DNA): TGCGCCAGCAGCCCGGGGACAGGGGGCAGCTATGGCTACACCTTC. Amino acid sequence: CASSPGTGGSYGYTF. The complete variable domain, with remaining parts taken from reference TRBV5-1 and TRBJ1-2, reads KAGVTQTPRYLIKTRGQQVTLSCSPISGHRSVSWYQQTPGQGLQFLFEYFSETQRNKGNFPGRFSGRQFSNSRSEMNVSTLELGDSALYLCASSPGTGGSYGYTFGSGTRLTVV.

The CDR3 reads CASSELSDQYF. As DNA, the CDR3 is TGTGCCAGCAGTGAGCTGTCAGATCAGTACTTC. The chain employs TRBV6-1 and TRBJ2-7; no clear D gene. Germline CDR1 MNHNS, CDR2 SASEGT. The CDR3 totals 11 residues. With 3 bases removed from V and 10 bases from J, the gap between germline ends came to 10 bases.

The chain carries TRBV2 and TRBJ2-2, with D perhaps matching TRBD2 (5 bases). The ends were cut back, 8 bases at V and 7 bases at J, with 11 bases in the middle. This CDR3 spans 12 amino acids. Per germline, CDR1 SNHLY and CDR2 FYNNEI. The CDR3 region has the DNA TGTGCCAGCGCGAGGGAGAGCGGGGAGCTGTTTTTT. Translated, it gives CASARESGELFF. Full variable domain (missing parts from reference TRBV2 and TRBJ2-2): EPEVTQTPSHQVTQMGQEVILRCVPISNHLYFYWYRQILGQKVEFLVSFYNNEISEKSEIFDDQFSVERPDGSNFTLKIRSTKLEDSAMYFCASARESGELFFGEGSRLTVL.